This T cell receptor beta chain emerged from a study of T cells in localized non-small cell lung cancer (TCRdb year 2020). Regarding the study in general: Comparing tumors with uninvolved tumor-adjacent lungs, the study looked at the T cell repertoires of 220 or so patients with early-stage NSCLC. A mean age of 66.3 years was recorded for the NSCLC patients, of whom 120 to 150 were male and about 100 were female. The cohort comprised approximately 240 treatment-naïve NSCLC patients with resected, localized lung tumors. What the study reported, not specific to this receptor: A median of roughly 60 of the top 100 tumor clones turned up in the paired uninvolved adjacent lung, and some 28 of those clones also ranked among the top 100 of that same adjacent lung. Since the design was exploratory, TCR variables were selected using unadjusted p-values with no false-discovery rate correction. Because multi-region tumor sequencing was not done, intratumor heterogeneity could not be ruled out. Longer overall survival was associated with higher blood T cell density, whereas shorter survival was associated with higher adjacent-lung clonality. Uninvolved tumor-adjacent lung showed the highest T cell clonality, higher than tumor, which suggests more focused antigenic responses in the uninvolved tumor-adjacent lung.

In regard to this clone: Its specific antigen is unknown. The sample holds no much larger clone one base away, and base qualities are not on file.

At diagnosis, tumor, uninvolved tumor-adjacent lung and peripheral blood were collected and then preserved as a mix of FFPE and fresh-frozen material. For TCR repertoire profiling, the blood samples were analyzed as peripheral blood mononuclear cells. TCR beta CDR3 regions were sequenced from DNA using the immunoSEQ Assay. The source study handled its data this way. T cell density was computed as TCR beta template counts normalized to usable DNA estimated by amplifying housekeeping genes. Richness was estimated with the preseqR package, extrapolating to 400,000 templates for PBMC samples and 120,000 templates for tissue samples. Clonality was taken to be one minus Pielou's evenness. To identify tissue-enriched TCRs, differential abundance testing was run on productive amino-acid clonotypes with a minimum total count of 5 and an alpha of 0.1. Repertoire overlap between compartments was quantified with the Jaccard Index and Morisita Overlap Index. TCR beta CDR3s were clustered by GLIPH together with public tetramer-defined viral CDR3s, and at least three viral sequences plus V-gene enrichment were required for viral motifs. The source is immuneACCESS, and TCRdb retained only in-frame sequences with V and J called. Part of the clones is not carried over; for the studies checked, unresolved V genes explain less than half of this, and the remainder is unexplained. V and J calls plus clone size are reproduced from that table; the DNA served to infer D and trimming. Recorded for this sample are more than 9,000 clones; 60% to 75% of them occurred a single time. Clones ranked in the top ten supply about 33% of the sample.

This receptor was taken from a male donor at least 60 years old with stage I lung adenocarcinoma. Sequenced here: peripheral blood, sampled before any cancer treatment.

The CDR3 reads as follows: CASSPRGGASYGYTF. The nucleotide sequence is TGCGCCAGCAGCCCGAGGGGGGGCGCATCCTATGGCTACACCTTC. Recombination linked TRBV5-1 to TRBJ1-2, with a weak D call of TRBD1 (6 bases match). CDR1 SGHRS and CDR2 YFSETQ were looked up in the germline V gene. V lost 4 bases and J lost 4 bases; the stretch between them is 17 bases long. The cysteine opens and the phenylalanine closes a CDR3 of 15 amino acids. The sequence is cut down to CDR3 DNA, 45 bases in frame from base 1.